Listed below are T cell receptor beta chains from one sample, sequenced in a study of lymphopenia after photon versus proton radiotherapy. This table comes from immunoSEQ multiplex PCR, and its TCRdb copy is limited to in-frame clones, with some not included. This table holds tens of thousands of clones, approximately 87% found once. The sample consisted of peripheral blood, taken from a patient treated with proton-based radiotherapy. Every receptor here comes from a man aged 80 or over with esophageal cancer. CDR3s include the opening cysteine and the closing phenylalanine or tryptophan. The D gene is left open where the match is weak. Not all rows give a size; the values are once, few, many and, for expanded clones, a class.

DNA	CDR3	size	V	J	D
TGTGCCAGCAGCTCCAGGCTATACGAGCAGTACTTC	CASSSRLYEQYF	once	TRBV5-6	TRBJ2-7	-
TGTGCCAGTGCCCACGAGGGGTCCGGGAACACCATATATTTT	CASAHEGSGNTIYF	-	TRBV19	TRBJ1-3	-
TGCGCCAGCAGCTTGACACCTGCAGACGAGCAGTACTTC	CASSLTPADEQYF	once	TRBV5-1	TRBJ2-7	-
TGCAGCGTTGAAGAGCCATACGGACAGGGTAATTATGGCTACACCTTC	CSVEEPYGQGNYGYTF	-	TRBV29-1	TRBJ1-2	TRBD1
TGCGCCAGCAGTTCCCAGGGGACTAGTGGACGCGAGCAGTACTTC	CASSSQGTSGREQYF	-	TRBV5-1	TRBJ2-7	TRBD2
TGCGCCAGCAGCCAAGATCACCGACAGGGGACTGAAGCTTTCTTT	CASSQDHRQGTEAFF	-	TRBV7-2	TRBJ1-1	TRBD1
TGCGCCAGCAGCCAGACCCAGGCGTTCTCCTACGAGCAGTACTTC	CASSQTQAFSYEQYF	-	TRBV4-1	TRBJ2-7	-
TGTGCCAGCAGCAAGACTCAAGAGACCCAGTACTTC	CASSKTQETQYF	-	TRBV7-9	TRBJ2-5	-
TGTGCCAGCAGCTTACGGCAGGGCATCGACGAGCAGTACTTC	CASSLRQGIDEQYF	-	TRBV7-9	TRBJ2-7	-
TGTGCCAGCAGTGAAATGGGAGTGGGAACTGAAGCTTTCTTT	CASSEMGVGTEAFF	-	TRBV6-1	TRBJ1-1	-
TGTGCCAGCAGTTACCGGCTAGCGGGACCCGAGCAGTACTTC	CASSYRLAGPEQYF	-	TRBV6-6	TRBJ2-7	TRBD2
TGTGCCAGCTCAACCCTAGCGGGGGGGCCCAACAATGAGCAGTTCTTC	CASSTLAGGPNNEQFF	once	TRBV19	TRBJ2-1	TRBD2
TGTGCCAGCAGTTTATCGTGGGGGGGTGAAGCTTTCTTT	CASSLSWGGEAFF	-	TRBV27	TRBJ1-1	-
TGTGCCAGCGCCGTTGTAGGGCGCTCTGGAAACACCATATATTTT	CASAVVGRSGNTIYF	-	TRBV6-6	TRBJ1-3	-
TGTGCCAGCAGCCTTGTACCTTCCGTTGATGAGCAGTTCTTC	CASSLVPSVDEQFF	-	TRBV5-5	TRBJ2-1	-
TGTGCCAGCAGTGGGCGTGGGGACACTGAAGCTTTCTTT	CASSGRGDTEAFF	once	TRBV6-1	TRBJ1-1	-
TGTGCCAACTCCATCCGGGACAACCAAGAGACCCAGTACTTC	CANSIRDNQETQYF	-	TRBV28	TRBJ2-5	-